This entry describes one TCR beta chain. The data were obtained in a study of blood T cell repertoires in COVID-19. Whole-study context: The United States, Italy and Spain were the sources of the acute and convalescent COVID-19 samples.

Per the study methods: Using reference gene primer amplification, nucleated cell counts were estimated. TCRdb's copy holds only in-frame clones and misses some; the assay was immunoSEQ multiplex PCR. For V, J and clone size, that table is used; D and trimming come from the DNA. The sample contains about 210,000 clones, roughly 78% of which appear only once. The CDR3 runs to 13 residues. Deletions cut 2 bases from V and 6 bases from J, with 8 bases between. Germline loops: CDR1 MNHNY, CDR2 SVGAGI (reference sequence). The rearrangement links TRBV6-6 to TRBJ1-5; the D is unclear. Sample: peripheral blood. The receptor comes from a woman aged 40 to 50 with acute or convalescent COVID-19. The CDR3 sequence is CASSYLGGQPQHF. The CDR3 DNA sequence: TGTGCCAGCAGTTACCTCGGTGGTCAGCCCCAGCATTTT.